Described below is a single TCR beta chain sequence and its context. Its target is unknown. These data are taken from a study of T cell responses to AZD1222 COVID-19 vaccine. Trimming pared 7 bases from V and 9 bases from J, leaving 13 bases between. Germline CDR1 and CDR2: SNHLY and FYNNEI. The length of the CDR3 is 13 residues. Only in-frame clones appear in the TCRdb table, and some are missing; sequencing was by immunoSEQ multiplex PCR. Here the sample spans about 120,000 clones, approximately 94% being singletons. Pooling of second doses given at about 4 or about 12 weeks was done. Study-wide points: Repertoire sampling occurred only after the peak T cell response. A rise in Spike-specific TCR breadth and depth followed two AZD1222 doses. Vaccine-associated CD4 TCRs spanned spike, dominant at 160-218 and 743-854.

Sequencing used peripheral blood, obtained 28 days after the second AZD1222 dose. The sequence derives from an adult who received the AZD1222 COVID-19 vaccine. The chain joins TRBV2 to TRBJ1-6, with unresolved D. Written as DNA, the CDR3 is TGTGCCAGCACTGCCAATAAAGGTTCACCCCTCCACTTT. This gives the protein CASTANKGSPLHF.